A selection of T cell receptor beta chains follows, all from one sample in a study of early T cells in non-severe SARS-CoV-2 infection. A single record per CDR3 protein comes from TCRdb applying MiXCR to the 5' RACE reads. Among roughly 50,000 distinct CDR3 sequences, 7.7% were seen once, and the ten largest hold about 5.3%. The specimen was whole blood. Receptor source: an adult who was a healthcare worker with PCR-confirmed SARS-CoV-2 infection or an uninfected control (not recorded which). The CDR3 runs from the conserved cysteine through the conserved F or W. The order of the fields is CDR3 protein, CDR3 DNA, V gene, clone size, D gene, J gene. The D gene is left open where the match is weak. Size tells how often a clone was seen (once, few, many) or the class of an expanded clone, and some rows leave it out.

CDR3aa: CASSRGTGLTGELFF; CDR3nt: TGTGCCAGCAGTCGGGGGACAGGGTTAACCGGGGAGCTGTTTTTT; v_gene: TRBV5-6; abundance: many; d_gene: TRBD1; j_gene: TRBJ2-2
CDR3aa: CASKTGGTDTQYF; CDR3nt: TGTGCCAGTAAGACAGGGGGTACAGATACGCAGTATTTT; v_gene: TRBV19; abundance: many; d_gene: TRBD1; j_gene: TRBJ2-3
CDR3aa: CASSEVGTSGGTFTDTQYF; CDR3nt: TGTGCCAGCAGTGAAGTGGGGACTAGCGGGGGTACATTCACAGATACGCAGTATTTT; v_gene: TRBV2; abundance: many; d_gene: TRBD2; j_gene: TRBJ2-3
CDR3aa: CATARPQVSSGYTF; CDR3nt: TGTGCCACCGCCAGACCCCAGGTCTCGAGTGGCTACACCTTC; v_gene: TRBV28; abundance: few; d_gene: -; j_gene: TRBJ1-2
CDR3aa: CASSGFGVTDTQYF; CDR3nt: TGTGCCAGCAGCGGGTTTGGAGTCACAGATACGCAGTATTTT; v_gene: TRBV27; abundance: -; d_gene: -; j_gene: TRBJ2-3
CDR3aa: CASSVDRGTEAFF; CDR3nt: TGTGCCAGCAGTGTTGACAGGGGCACTGAAGCTTTCTTT; v_gene: TRBV6-5; abundance: -; d_gene: TRBD1; j_gene: TRBJ1-1
CDR3aa: CASSLAPVAGLTGELFF; CDR3nt: TGTGCCAGCAGCTTAGCGCCGGTAGCGGGATTAACCGGGGAGCTGTTTTTT; v_gene: TRBV7-9; abundance: -; d_gene: TRBD2; j_gene: TRBJ2-2
CDR3aa: CASSVLQRGGDEQFF; CDR3nt: TGTGCCAGCAGCGTTCTTCAGCGGGGGGGAGATGAGCAGTTCTTC; v_gene: TRBV6-2/TRBV6-3; abundance: many; d_gene: TRBD2; j_gene: TRBJ2-1
CDR3aa: CSARGGTGDLSYEQYF; CDR3nt: TGCAGTGCTAGAGGAGGGACAGGGGATTTGTCCTACGAGCAGTACTTC; v_gene: TRBV20-1; abundance: few; d_gene: TRBD1; j_gene: TRBJ2-7
CDR3aa: CASSLVGGTYNEQFF; CDR3nt: TGCGCCAGCAGCTTGGTCGGGGGCACCTACAATGAGCAGTTCTTC; v_gene: TRBV5-1; abundance: many; d_gene: -; j_gene: TRBJ2-1
CDR3aa: CASSFGRSNTEAFF; CDR3nt: TGTGCCAGCAGCTTTGGGAGATCGAACACTGAAGCTTTCTTT; v_gene: TRBV7-2; abundance: many; d_gene: -; j_gene: TRBJ1-1
CDR3aa: CASRRERGPQHF; CDR3nt: TGTGCCAGCAGGAGGGAGCGCGGCCCCCAGCATTTT; v_gene: TRBV12-3/TRBV12-4; abundance: many; d_gene: -; j_gene: TRBJ1-5
CDR3aa: CASSPQGRYTEAFF; CDR3nt: TGTGCCAGCAGCCCTCAGGGGCGGTACACTGAAGCTTTCTTT; v_gene: TRBV5-4; abundance: many; d_gene: -; j_gene: TRBJ1-1
CDR3aa: CASSLLGRATDTQYF; CDR3nt: TGTGCCAGCAGTTTACTTGGGAGGGCCACAGATACGCAGTATTTT; v_gene: TRBV27; abundance: -; d_gene: TRBD2; j_gene: TRBJ2-3
CDR3aa: CASTMDGKRNEQYF; CDR3nt: TGTGCCAGCACCATGGACGGAAAGCGCAACGAGCAGTACTTC; v_gene: TRBV27; abundance: -; d_gene: -; j_gene: TRBJ2-7
CDR3aa: CSAMGTSGLSYEQYF; CDR3nt: TGCAGTGCCATGGGGACTAGCGGGCTTTCCTACGAGCAGTACTTC; v_gene: TRBV20-1; abundance: -; d_gene: TRBD2; j_gene: TRBJ2-7
CDR3aa: CASSSYSGEETQYF; CDR3nt: TGCGCCAGCAGCTCATATAGCGGGGAAGAGACCCAGTACTTC; v_gene: TRBV5-1; abundance: many; d_gene: TRBD2; j_gene: TRBJ2-5
CDR3aa: CSVGYASYEQYF; CDR3nt: TGCAGCGTTGGATACGCCTCCTACGAGCAGTACTTC; v_gene: TRBV29-1; abundance: -; d_gene: -; j_gene: TRBJ2-7
CDR3aa: CASSPGWGVSTDTQYF; CDR3nt: TGTGCCAGCTCCCCAGGCTGGGGGGTAAGCACAGATACGCAGTATTTT; v_gene: TRBV27; abundance: -; d_gene: -; j_gene: TRBJ2-3
CDR3aa: CASRPVRSYEQYF; CDR3nt: TGTGCCAGCAGACCAGTACGGTCCTACGAGCAGTACTTC; v_gene: TRBV7-9; abundance: few; d_gene: -; j_gene: TRBJ2-7
CDR3aa: CASSQSRTNSNQPQHF; CDR3nt: TGCGCCAGCAGTCAATCGAGGACAAATAGCAATCAGCCCCAGCATTTT; v_gene: TRBV23-1; abundance: few; d_gene: -; j_gene: TRBJ1-5
CDR3aa: CASSLFFQETQYF; CDR3nt: TGCGCCAGCAGCCTATTCTTCCAAGAGACCCAGTACTTC; v_gene: TRBV5-1; abundance: -; d_gene: -; j_gene: TRBJ2-5
CDR3aa: CASTPSGQSSYEQYF; CDR3nt: TGTGCCAGCACCCCGAGTGGGCAGAGCTCCTACGAGCAGTACTTC; v_gene: TRBV6-6; abundance: few; d_gene: -; j_gene: TRBJ2-7
CDR3aa: CSAPGGEVGTGELFF; CDR3nt: TGCAGTGCTCCCGGAGGGGAAGTGGGTACCGGGGAGCTGTTTTTT; v_gene: TRBV20-1; abundance: once; d_gene: -; j_gene: TRBJ2-2
CDR3aa: CASSLGRQGNLLNTGELFF; CDR3nt: TGCGCCAGCAGCTTGGGTAGACAGGGGAACCTCTTGAACACCGGGGAGCTGTTTTTT; v_gene: TRBV5-1; abundance: many; d_gene: TRBD1; j_gene: TRBJ2-2
CDR3aa: CASSQMAGGQSEQFF; CDR3nt: TGTGCCAGCAGCCAAATGGCGGGGGGGCAGAGTGAGCAGTTCTTC; v_gene: TRBV3-1; abundance: many; d_gene: TRBD2; j_gene: TRBJ2-1
CDR3aa: CATSERNYNEQFF; CDR3nt: TGTGCCACCAGTGAACGTAACTACAATGAGCAGTTCTTC; v_gene: TRBV24-1; abundance: -; d_gene: -; j_gene: TRBJ2-1
CDR3aa: CASRELGVTTEAFF; CDR3nt: TGTGCCAGCAGGGAATTAGGGGTAACCACTGAAGCTTTCTTT; v_gene: TRBV12-3/TRBV12-4; abundance: few; d_gene: -; j_gene: TRBJ1-1
CDR3aa: CASSLESVNLNTEAFF; CDR3nt: TGTGCCAGCAGCTTAGAAAGTGTCAATCTGAACACTGAAGCTTTCTTT; v_gene: TRBV7-6; abundance: many; d_gene: -; j_gene: TRBJ1-1
CDR3aa: CASSFIAGALTDTQYF; CDR3nt: TGTGCCAGCAGCTTTATAGCGGGGGCCCTCACAGATACGCAGTATTTT; v_gene: TRBV5-4; abundance: many; d_gene: TRBD2; j_gene: TRBJ2-3
CDR3aa: CAISVDSLNTEAFF; CDR3nt: TGTGCCATCAGTGTCGACAGCTTGAACACTGAAGCTTTCTTT; v_gene: TRBV10-3; abundance: few; d_gene: -; j_gene: TRBJ1-1